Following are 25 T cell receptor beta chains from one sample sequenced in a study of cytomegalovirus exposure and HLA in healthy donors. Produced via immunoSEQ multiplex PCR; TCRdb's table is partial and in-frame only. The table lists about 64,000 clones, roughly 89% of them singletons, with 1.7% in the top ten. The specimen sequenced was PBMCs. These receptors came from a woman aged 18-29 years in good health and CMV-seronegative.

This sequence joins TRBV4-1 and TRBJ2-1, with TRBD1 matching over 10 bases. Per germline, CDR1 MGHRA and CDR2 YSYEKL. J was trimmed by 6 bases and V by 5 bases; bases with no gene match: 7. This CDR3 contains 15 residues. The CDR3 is CASSTGQGERNEQFF. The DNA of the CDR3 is TGCGCCAGCAGCACAGGACAGGGGGAGCGCAATGAGCAGTTCTTC.

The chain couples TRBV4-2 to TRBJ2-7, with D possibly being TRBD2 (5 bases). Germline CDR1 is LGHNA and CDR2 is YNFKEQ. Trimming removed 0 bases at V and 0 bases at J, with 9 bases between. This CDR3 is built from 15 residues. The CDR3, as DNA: TGTGCCAGCAGCCAAGACTGGAGGAGCTCCTACGAGCAGTACTTC. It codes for CASSQDWRSSYEQYF.

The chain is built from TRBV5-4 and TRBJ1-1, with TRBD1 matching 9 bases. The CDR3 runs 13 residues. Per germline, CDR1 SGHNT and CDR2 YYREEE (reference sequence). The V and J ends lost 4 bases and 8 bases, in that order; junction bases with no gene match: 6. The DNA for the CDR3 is TGTGCCAGCAGCGTAGGGACAGGGAGGGAAGCTTTCTTT. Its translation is CASSVGTGREAFF.

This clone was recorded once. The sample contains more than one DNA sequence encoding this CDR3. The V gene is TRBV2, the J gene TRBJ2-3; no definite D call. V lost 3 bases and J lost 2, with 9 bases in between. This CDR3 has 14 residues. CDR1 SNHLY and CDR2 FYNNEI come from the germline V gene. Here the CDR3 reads CASSEGRATDTQYF. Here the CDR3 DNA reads TGTGCCAGCAGTGAGGGCCGAGCCACAGATACGCAGTATTTT.

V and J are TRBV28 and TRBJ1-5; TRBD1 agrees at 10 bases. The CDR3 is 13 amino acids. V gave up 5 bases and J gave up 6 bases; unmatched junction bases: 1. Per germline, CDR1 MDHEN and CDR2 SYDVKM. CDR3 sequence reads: CASSRDRGQPQHF. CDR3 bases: TGTGCCAGCAGTCGGGACAGGGGTCAGCCCCAGCATTTT.

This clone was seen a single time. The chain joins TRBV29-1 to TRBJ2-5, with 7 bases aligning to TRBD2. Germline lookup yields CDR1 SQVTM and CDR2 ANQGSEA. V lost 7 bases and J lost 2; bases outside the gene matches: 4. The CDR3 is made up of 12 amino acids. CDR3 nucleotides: TGCAGCGCGGGAGCGGGGCAAGAGACCCAGTACTTC. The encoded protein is CSAGAGQETQYF.

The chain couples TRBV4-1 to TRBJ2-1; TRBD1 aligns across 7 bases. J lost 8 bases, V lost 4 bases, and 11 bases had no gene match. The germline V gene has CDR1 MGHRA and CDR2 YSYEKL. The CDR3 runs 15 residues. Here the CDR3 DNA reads TGCGCCAGCAGCCCCTTGGGTCTCACAGGGGATGAGCAGTTCTTC. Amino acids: CASSPLGLTGDEQFF.

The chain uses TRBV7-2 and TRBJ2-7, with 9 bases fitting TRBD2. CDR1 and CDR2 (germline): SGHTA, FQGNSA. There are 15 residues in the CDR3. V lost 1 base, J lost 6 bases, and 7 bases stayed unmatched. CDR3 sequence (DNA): TGTGCCAGCAGCTTAGGTGCTAGCGGGATTCTCGAGCAGTACTTC. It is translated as CASSLGASGILEQYF.

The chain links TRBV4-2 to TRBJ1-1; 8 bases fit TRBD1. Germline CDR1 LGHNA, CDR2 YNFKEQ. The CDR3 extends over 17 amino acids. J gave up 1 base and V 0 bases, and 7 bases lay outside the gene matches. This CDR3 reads CASSQDPAGGENTEAFF. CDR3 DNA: TGTGCCAGCAGCCAAGACCCGGCAGGGGGCGAGAACACTGAAGCTTTCTTT.

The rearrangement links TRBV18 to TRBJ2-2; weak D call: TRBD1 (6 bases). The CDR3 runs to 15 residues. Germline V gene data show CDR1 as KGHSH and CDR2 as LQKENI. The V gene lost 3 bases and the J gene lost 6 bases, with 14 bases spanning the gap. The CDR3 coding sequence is TGTGCCAGCTCACCTGACAGGACCAACCCCGGGGAGCTGTTTTTT. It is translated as CASSPDRTNPGELFF.

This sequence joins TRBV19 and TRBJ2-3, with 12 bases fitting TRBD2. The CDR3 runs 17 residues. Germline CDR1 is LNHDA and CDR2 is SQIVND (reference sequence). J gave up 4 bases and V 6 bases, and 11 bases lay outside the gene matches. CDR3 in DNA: TGTGCCAGTAGAGGGGGTCTAGCGGGGGGGCCCCCAGATACGCAGTATTTT. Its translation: CASRGGLAGGPPDTQYF. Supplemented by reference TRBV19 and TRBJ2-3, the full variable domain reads DGGITQSPKYLFRKEGQNVTLSCEQNLNHDAMYWYRQDPGQGLRLIYYSQIVNDFQKGDIAEGYSVSREKKESFPLTVTSAQKNPTAFYLCASRGGLAGGPPDTQYFGPGTRLTVL.

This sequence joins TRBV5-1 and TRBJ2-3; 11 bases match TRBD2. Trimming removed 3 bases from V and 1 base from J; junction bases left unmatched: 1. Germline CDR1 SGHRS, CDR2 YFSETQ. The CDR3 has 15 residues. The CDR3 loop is CASSSGLAGTDTQYF. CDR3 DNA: TGCGCCAGCAGCTCGGGACTAGCGGGCACAGATACGCAGTATTTT.

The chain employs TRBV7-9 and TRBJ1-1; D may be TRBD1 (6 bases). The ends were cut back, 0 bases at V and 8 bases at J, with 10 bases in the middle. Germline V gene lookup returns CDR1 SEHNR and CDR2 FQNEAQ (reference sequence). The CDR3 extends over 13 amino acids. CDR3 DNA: TGTGCCAGCAGCTTAGCGGGGGCTCAAGAAGCTTTCTTT. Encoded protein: CASSLAGAQEAFF. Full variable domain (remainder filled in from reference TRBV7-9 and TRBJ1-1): DTGVSQNPRHKITKRGQNVTFRCDPISEHNRLYWYRQTLGQGPEFLTYFQNEAQLEKSRLLSDRFSAERPKGSFSTLEIQRTEQGDSAMYLCASSLAGAQEAFFGQGTRLTVV.

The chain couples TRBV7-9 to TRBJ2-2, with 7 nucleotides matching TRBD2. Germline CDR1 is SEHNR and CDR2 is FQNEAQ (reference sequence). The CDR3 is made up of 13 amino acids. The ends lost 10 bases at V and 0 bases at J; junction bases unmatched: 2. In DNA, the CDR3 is TGTGCCAATGGACTAGCGAACACCGGGGAGCTGTTTTTT. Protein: CANGLANTGELFF.

This CDR3 is CASSLAGQTATNEKLFF. In DNA form, the CDR3 reads TGCGCCAGCAGCTTGGCGGGACAGACCGCAACTAATGAAAAACTGTTTTTT. V gene TRBV5-1 combines with J gene TRBJ1-4, with TRBD1 matching 7 bases. The V segment lost 0 bases and the J segment 0 bases; nucleotides outside the gene matches: 5. Looked up from germline, CDR1 is SGHRS and CDR2 is YFSETQ. CDR3 length equals 17 residues.

The CDR3 DNA follows: TGTGCCAGCAGCTATGATACAGGGGTTTTCGAGCAGTACTTC. Residues: CASSYDTGVFEQYF. This chain links TRBV5-5 with TRBJ2-7, with 7 bases lining up with TRBD1. Trimming took 3 bases from V and 6 from J; bases not matched to a gene: 9. Germline-derived CDR1 and CDR2 are SGHKS and YYEKEE (reference sequence). CDR3 length equals 14 residues.

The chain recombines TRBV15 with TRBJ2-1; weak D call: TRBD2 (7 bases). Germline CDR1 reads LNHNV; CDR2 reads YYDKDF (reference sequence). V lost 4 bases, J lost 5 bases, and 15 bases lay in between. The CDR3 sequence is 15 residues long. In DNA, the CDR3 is TGTGCCACCAGCATTTTGAGGGGGGGAGACAATGAGCAGTTCTTC. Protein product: CATSILRGGDNEQFF.

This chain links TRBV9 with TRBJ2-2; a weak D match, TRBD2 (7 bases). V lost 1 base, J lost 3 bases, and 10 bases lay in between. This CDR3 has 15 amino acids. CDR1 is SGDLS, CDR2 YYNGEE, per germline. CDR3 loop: CASSVRGGYTGELFF. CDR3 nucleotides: TGTGCCAGCAGCGTAAGGGGGGGGTACACCGGGGAGCTGTTTTTT.

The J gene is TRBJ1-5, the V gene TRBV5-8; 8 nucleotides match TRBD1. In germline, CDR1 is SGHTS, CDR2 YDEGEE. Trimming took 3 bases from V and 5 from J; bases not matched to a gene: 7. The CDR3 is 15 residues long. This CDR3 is CASSSQDRAYQPQHF. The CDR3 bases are TGTGCCAGCAGCTCCCAGGACAGGGCGTATCAGCCCCAGCATTTT.

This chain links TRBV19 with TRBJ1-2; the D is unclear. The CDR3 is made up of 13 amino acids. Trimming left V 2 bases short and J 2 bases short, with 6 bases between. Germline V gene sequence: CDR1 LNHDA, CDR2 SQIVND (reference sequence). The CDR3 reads CASSIRRNYGYTF. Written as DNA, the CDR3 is TGTGCCAGTAGTATAAGGAGAAACTATGGCTACACCTTC. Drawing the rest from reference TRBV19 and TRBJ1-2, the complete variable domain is DGGITQSPKYLFRKEGQNVTLSCEQNLNHDAMYWYRQDPGQGLRLIYYSQIVNDFQKGDIAEGYSVSREKKESFPLTVTSAQKNPTAFYLCASSIRRNYGYTFGSGTRLTVV.

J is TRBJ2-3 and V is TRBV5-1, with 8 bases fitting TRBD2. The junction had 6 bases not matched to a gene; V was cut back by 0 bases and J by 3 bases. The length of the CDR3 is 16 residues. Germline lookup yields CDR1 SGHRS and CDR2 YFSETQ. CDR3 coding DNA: TGCGCCAGCAGCTTGGGTGGCGGGAGGAAAACAGATACGCAGTATTTT. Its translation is CASSLGGGRKTDTQYF.

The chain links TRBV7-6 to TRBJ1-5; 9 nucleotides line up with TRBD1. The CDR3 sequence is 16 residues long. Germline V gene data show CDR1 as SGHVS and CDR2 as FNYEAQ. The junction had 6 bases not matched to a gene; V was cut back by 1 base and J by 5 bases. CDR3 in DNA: TGTGCCAGCAGCTTAGACGTAGACAGGGGGGATCAGCCCCAGCATTTT. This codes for CASSLDVDRGDQPQHF.

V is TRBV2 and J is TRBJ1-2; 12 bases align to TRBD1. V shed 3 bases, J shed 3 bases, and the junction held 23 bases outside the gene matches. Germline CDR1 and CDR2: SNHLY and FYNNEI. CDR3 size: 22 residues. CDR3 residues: CASSEIDGTGGSSRNLYYGYTF. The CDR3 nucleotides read TGTGCCAGCAGTGAGATAGACGGGACAGGGGGCTCATCACGAAACCTATACTATGGCTACACCTTC.

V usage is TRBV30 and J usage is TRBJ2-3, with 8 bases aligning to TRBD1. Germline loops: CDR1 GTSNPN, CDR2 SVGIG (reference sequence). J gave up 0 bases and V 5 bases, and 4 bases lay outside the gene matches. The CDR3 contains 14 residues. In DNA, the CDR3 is TGTGCCTGGGAGGACAGGGCCAGCACAGATACGCAGTATTTT. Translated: CAWEDRASTDTQYF.

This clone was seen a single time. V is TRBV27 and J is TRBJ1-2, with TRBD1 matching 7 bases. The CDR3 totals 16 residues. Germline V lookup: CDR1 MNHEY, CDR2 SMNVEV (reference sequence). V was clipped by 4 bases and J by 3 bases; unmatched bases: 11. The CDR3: CASSWRGRGSDYGYTF. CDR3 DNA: TGTGCCAGCAGTTGGAGGGGCAGGGGGTCGGACTATGGCTACACCTTC.